The clone carrying this TCR beta chain was recorded at least ten times. This sample was included in a study of T cell repertoires in cytomegalovirus infection. MiXCR was run by TCRdb on the reads, yielding one entry per CDR3 protein. The table lists approximately 250,000 distinct CDR3 sequences, roughly 6.5% of them singletons. V dropped 2 bases and J dropped 7 bases, with 5 bases sitting between them. CDR1 and CDR2 from the germline V gene are SGHTA and FQGNSA. The CDR3 is made up of 12 amino acids. This chain joins TRBV7-2 and TRBJ2-2; D gene uncertain. The sequenced sample consisted of PBMCs. This clonotype was obtained from a human donor in good health (CMV status not recorded). Some clones in this sample may be carry-over from other donors' samples. The CDR3 nucleotides are TGTGCCAGCAGCTTAAACGTCGGGGAGCTGTTTTTT. It encodes CASSLNVGELFF. Based on the CDR3 plus reference TRBV7-2 and TRBJ2-2, the full variable domain is GAGVSQSPSNKVTEKGKDVELRCDPISGHTALYWYRQSLGQGLEFLIYFQGNSAPDKSGLPSDRFSAERTGGSVSTLTIQRTQQEDSAVYLCASSLNVGELFFGEGSRLTVL.